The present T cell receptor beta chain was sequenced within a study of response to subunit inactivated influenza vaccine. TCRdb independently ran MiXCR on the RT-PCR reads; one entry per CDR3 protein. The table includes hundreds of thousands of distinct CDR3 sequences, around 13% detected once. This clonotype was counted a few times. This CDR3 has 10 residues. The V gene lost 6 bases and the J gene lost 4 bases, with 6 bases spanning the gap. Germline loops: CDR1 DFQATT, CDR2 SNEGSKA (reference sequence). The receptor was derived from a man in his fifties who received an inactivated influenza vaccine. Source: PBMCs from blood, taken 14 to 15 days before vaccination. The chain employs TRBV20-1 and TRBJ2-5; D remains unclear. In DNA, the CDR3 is TGCAGTGCGACACTAGAGACCCAGTACTTC. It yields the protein CSATLETQYF.